The T cell receptor beta chain described here comes from a study of cytomegalovirus exposure and HLA in healthy donors. Across the whole study: Later, an analysis reported that the approximately 120 validation repertoires had used the same platform as the approximately 660 first-cohort repertoires.

The V gene lost 0 bases and the J gene lost 8 bases, with 15 bases spanning the gap. Germline V gene data show CDR1 as SGHDT and CDR2 as YYEEEE. This CDR3 has 15 residues. Method: immunoSEQ multiplex PCR; TCRdb's copy keeps in-frame clones and lacks some. The sample comprises approximately 76,000 clones, roughly 95% of which are singletons, and roughly 3.4% rests with the top ten. The study drew the donors from its approximately 120-subject validation cohort, separate from the roughly 700-subject first cohort. Turning to this clone: The antigen remains unidentified.

Study-level results: The study labeled 150 to 200 TCR beta chains cytomegalovirus-associated. Rare TCR sequences dominated, though some public TCRs recurred in many donors.

This TCR derives from a young woman in good health and CMV-seropositive. V and J are TRBV5-6 and TRBJ2-1; D is undetermined. The sequenced sample consisted of PBMCs. The CDR3 protein is CASSLARRIGYEQFF. Here the CDR3 DNA reads TGTGCCAGCAGCTTGGCCAGGCGTATTGGGTATGAGCAGTTCTTC.